The rows below give T cell receptor beta chains drawn from one sample of a study of OX40 agonist ivuxolimab in advanced cancers. Sequencing was performed with immunoSEQ multiplex PCR; in TCRdb, only in-frame clones are kept and a portion is missing. Altogether 70,000 to 85,000 clones are present, 87% being singletons, with the ten largest covering about 1.3%. The sequences come from CD4+ or CD8+ T cells sorted from blood, collected in a trial of the OX40 agonist ivuxolimab. The source is an adult with an advanced solid tumor such as melanoma, head and neck, liver or kidney cancer. Each CDR3 is given with its conserved first and last residue. The order of the fields is V gene, clone size, D gene, J gene, CDR3 DNA, CDR3 protein. The D gene is left open where the match is weak. Clone size, where shown, is once, few, many, or a class for clones that have expanded.

v_gene: TRBV7-2; abundance: .; d_gene: .; j_gene: TRBJ2-1; CDR3nt: TGTGCCAGCAGCTTAACGGCACTGACCTACAATGAGCAGTTCTTC; CDR3aa: CASSLTALTYNEQFF
v_gene: TRBV5-1; abundance: .; d_gene: TRBD1; j_gene: TRBJ1-2; CDR3nt: TGCGCCAGCGGGCCGGACAGGGCTAGAAACTATGGCTACACCTTC; CDR3aa: CASGPDRARNYGYTF
v_gene: TRBV7-2; abundance: .; d_gene: .; j_gene: TRBJ2-7; CDR3nt: TGTGCCAGCAGCTTCCCCCGCTACGAGCAGTACTTC; CDR3aa: CASSFPRYEQYF
v_gene: TRBV20-1; abundance: once; d_gene: .; j_gene: TRBJ2-1; CDR3nt: TGCAGTGCCGCCGGGGGCTCGGAGCAGTTCTTC; CDR3aa: CSAAGGSEQFF
v_gene: TRBV18; abundance: .; d_gene: .; j_gene: TRBJ2-5; CDR3nt: TGTGCCAGCTCACCATGGATAGGGGACCAGGAGACCCAGTACTTC; CDR3aa: CASSPWIGDQETQYF
v_gene: TRBV7-9; abundance: .; d_gene: .; j_gene: TRBJ1-2; CDR3nt: TGTGCCAGCAGCTCCTCGCTCCGGGGGCCGCTTTATGGCTACACCTTC; CDR3aa: CASSSSLRGPLYGYTF
v_gene: TRBV19; abundance: .; d_gene: .; j_gene: TRBJ1-5; CDR3nt: TGTGCCAGTAGTCCCGGGCCTTCGGTTACGGCCCAGCATTTT; CDR3aa: CASSPGPSVTAQHF
v_gene: TRBV29-1; abundance: .; d_gene: TRBD2; j_gene: TRBJ2-3; CDR3nt: TGCAGCGTGAAACTAGCGGAGAGCACAGATACGCAGTATTTT; CDR3aa: CSVKLAESTDTQYF
v_gene: TRBV7-6; abundance: .; d_gene: .; j_gene: TRBJ2-5; CDR3nt: TGTGCCAGCAGCTTAGGGGACATCCTCCAAGAGACCCAGTACTTC; CDR3aa: CASSLGDILQETQYF
v_gene: TRBV19; abundance: once; d_gene: .; j_gene: TRBJ1-1; CDR3nt: TGTGCCAGTAGGGGGGACGGAGGTTCGAACACTGAAGCTTTCTTT; CDR3aa: CASRGDGGSNTEAFF
v_gene: TRBV10-2; abundance: .; d_gene: TRBD2; j_gene: TRBJ2-3; CDR3nt: TGCGCCAGCAACTCGGGACTAGCGGGAGCAGATACGCAGTATTTT; CDR3aa: CASNSGLAGADTQYF
v_gene: TRBV7-9; abundance: .; d_gene: .; j_gene: TRBJ1-4; CDR3nt: TGTGCCAGCAGCTCTAAACCGGGCCTAACTAATGAAAAACTGTTTTTT; CDR3aa: CASSSKPGLTNEKLFF
v_gene: TRBV4-1; abundance: .; d_gene: TRBD1; j_gene: TRBJ1-2; CDR3nt: TGCGCCAGCAGCCAAGATAGGACAGGGAGCGGCTACACCTTC; CDR3aa: CASSQDRTGSGYTF
v_gene: TRBV5-4; abundance: .; d_gene: TRBD2; j_gene: TRBJ2-1; CDR3nt: TGTGCCAGCAGCCCTGCGGCTAGCGGGAGAGGTGTAAATGAGCAGTTCTTC; CDR3aa: CASSPAASGRGVNEQFF
v_gene: TRBV30; abundance: .; d_gene: TRBD2; j_gene: TRBJ2-1; CDR3nt: TGTGCCTGGAGTGTAGGCGGGACGGGCGGGAGACGTCATGGGCAGTTCTTC; CDR3aa: CAWSVGGTGGRRHGQFF
v_gene: TRBV5-4; abundance: .; d_gene: .; j_gene: TRBJ1-1; CDR3nt: TGTGCCAGCAGCTTGGCCGGGGCAGGGAGAGGAAACACTGAAGCTTTCTTT; CDR3aa: CASSLAGAGRGNTEAFF
v_gene: TRBV5-5; abundance: .; d_gene: .; j_gene: TRBJ2-2; CDR3nt: TGTGCCAGCAGCTTGTGGGGATACACCGGGGAGCTGTTTTTT; CDR3aa: CASSLWGYTGELFF
v_gene: TRBV7-9; abundance: .; d_gene: .; j_gene: TRBJ2-3; CDR3nt: TGTGCCAGCAGCCGTTTGGTGGGGGATGGCACAGATACGCAGTATTTT; CDR3aa: CASSRLVGDGTDTQYF
v_gene: TRBV5-1; abundance: .; d_gene: .; j_gene: TRBJ2-5; CDR3nt: TGCGCCAGCAGCTTGGGACTACGAGAGGGGCCTGGAGAGACCCAGTACTTC; CDR3aa: CASSLGLREGPGETQYF
v_gene: TRBV28; abundance: once; d_gene: .; j_gene: TRBJ1-1; CDR3nt: TGTGCCAGCAGTTTACCGCAGCCCACTGAAGCTTTCTTT; CDR3aa: CASSLPQPTEAFF
v_gene: TRBV7-2; abundance: .; d_gene: .; j_gene: TRBJ2-7; CDR3nt: TGTGCCAGTGGAAGAGACAGGTCCTACGAGCAGTACTTC; CDR3aa: CASGRDRSYEQYF
v_gene: TRBV9; abundance: .; d_gene: .; j_gene: TRBJ1-1; CDR3nt: TGTGCCAGCAGCGTAGGGGGCAGGGAGACTGAAGCTTTCTTT; CDR3aa: CASSVGGRETEAFF
v_gene: TRBV7-2; abundance: once; d_gene: TRBD2; j_gene: TRBJ2-2; CDR3nt: TGTGCCAGCAGCTTAGGAGGGAGGGGCGGTGGGGCCGGGGAGCTGTTTTTT; CDR3aa: CASSLGGRGGGAGELFF
v_gene: TRBV5-1; abundance: .; d_gene: .; j_gene: TRBJ1-4; CDR3nt: TGCGCCAGCAGCGCGACGACGGGGGTGAAAGAAAAACTGTTTTTT; CDR3aa: CASSATTGVKEKLFF
v_gene: TRBV4-1; abundance: .; d_gene: TRBD1; j_gene: TRBJ1-1; CDR3nt: TGCGCCAGCAGCCGCCAAGGACAGGGGAACACTGAAGCTTTCTTT; CDR3aa: CASSRQGQGNTEAFF
v_gene: TRBV11-2; abundance: .; d_gene: .; j_gene: TRBJ2-2; CDR3nt: TGTGCCAGCAGCCTAGGCTCAGTTGACACCGGGGAGCTGTTTTTT; CDR3aa: CASSLGSVDTGELFF
v_gene: TRBV5-1; abundance: .; d_gene: .; j_gene: TRBJ2-2; CDR3nt: TGCGCCAGCAGCTTGGCCGGCCCTAAGGGAGGCGGGGAGCTGTTTTTT; CDR3aa: CASSLAGPKGGGELFF
v_gene: TRBV6-6; abundance: .; d_gene: .; j_gene: TRBJ1-5; CDR3nt: TGTGCCAGCAGAAGAACAGGAGAATTCAATCAGCCCCAGCATTTT; CDR3aa: CASRRTGEFNQPQHF